A selection of T cell receptor beta chains follows, all from one sample in a study of T cell repertoires in aging, cancer and after chemotherapy. Each CDR3 protein gets one entry after TCRdb re-called the multiplex PCR reads with MiXCR. In the table there are about 5,700 distinct CDR3 sequences, around 42% of which are singletons. Source material: blood. All receptors come from a human donor in good health. The CDR3 runs from the conserved cysteine through the conserved F or W. A D gene is named only where the DNA matches it firmly. A row's size may be missing; if present it is once, few, many or a size class.

TRBJ1-1 | . | . | TRBV19 | 12 | TGTGCCAGTGCCGGAGGAAGATATGGAGCTTTCTTT | CASAGGRYGAFF
TRBJ1-6 | . | few | TRBV15 | 17 | TGTGCCACCAGCGCTCGTGGCGGTGGGTCCTATAATTCACCCCTCCACTTT | CATSARGGGSYNSPLHF
TRBJ1-1 | . | few | TRBV30 | 12 | TGTGCCTGGATTTGGGGGGACACTGAAGCTTTCTTT | CAWIWGDTEAFF
TRBJ1-2 | . | . | TRBV7-2 | 13 | TGTGCCAGCAGCCACACGACAGTCTGGCTTGACACCTTC | CASSHTTVWLDTF
TRBJ1-1 | . | few | TRBV12-3/TRBV12-4 | 13 | TGTGCCAGCCTACCCGGGGGGGCCACTGAAGCTTTCTTT | CASLPGGATEAFF
TRBJ2-2 | . | . | TRBV7-9 | 14 | TGTGCCAGCACAGGTCAGGGGAACACCGGGGAGCTGTTTTTT | CASTGQGNTGELFF
TRBJ2-5 | TRBD1 | . | TRBV12-3/TRBV12-4 | 16 | TGTGCCAGCAGCACAGGGACAGGGGGCAGTCAAGAGACCCAGTACTTC | CASSTGTGGSQETQYF
TRBJ1-4 | TRBD1 | few | TRBV18 | 15 | TGTGCCAGCTCACTCAACAGGGGGCCTAATGAAAAACTGTTTTTT | CASSLNRGPNEKLFF
TRBJ2-7 | . | . | TRBV18 | 12 | TGTGCCAGCTCACCAGCAACTTACGAGCAGTACTTC | CASSPATYEQYF
TRBJ2-1 | . | . | TRBV18 | 14 | TGTGCCAGCTCACCACCCTCGGTCTACAATGAGCAGTTCTTC | CASSPPSVYNEQFF
TRBJ1-2 | . | medium-sized | TRBV11-1 | 14 | TGTGCCAGCAGCTTAGGGCGGACAGACTATGGCTACACCTTC | CASSLGRTDYGYTF
TRBJ2-3 | . | medium-sized | TRBV6-5 | 15 | TGTGCCAGCAGAAGGACGTGGGAACGGACAGATACGCAGTATTTT | CASRRTWERTDTQYF
TRBJ2-1 | TRBD1 | few | TRBV12-3/TRBV12-4 | 15 | TGTGCCAGCAGTTCCTCCGGGACAGGTGGCCATGAGCAGTTCTTC | CASSSSGTGGHEQFF
TRBJ2-1 | . | few | TRBV5-6 | 11 | TGTGCCAGCAGCCGGTCCAATGAGCAGTTCTTC | CASSRSNEQFF
TRBJ1-1 | . | . | TRBV6-5 | 13 | TGTGCCAGCAGGTCACAGTCTGACACTGAAGCTTTCTTT | CASRSQSDTEAFF
TRBJ1-2 | TRBD1 | medium-sized | TRBV29-1 | 11 | TGCAGCGTTGAGGAGACAGGGGGCTACACCTTC | CSVEETGGYTF
TRBJ1-6 | TRBD1 | once | TRBV6-5 | 12 | TGTGCCATCAGACAGGGAGATTCACCCCTCCACTTT | CAIRQGDSPLHF
TRBJ1-1 | TRBD1 | . | TRBV27 | 23 | TGTGCCAGCAGCTTACTCACTTCTTTCGGATTGAGGGACAGAGCCTCTATGAACACTGAAGCTTTCTTT | CASSLLTSFGLRDRASMNTEAFF
TRBJ1-4 | TRBD1 | . | TRBV7-6 | 17 | TGTGCCAGCAGCCCACGGACAGGGTCTGCAACTAATGAAAAACTGTTTTTT | CASSPRTGSATNEKLFF
TRBJ2-5 | TRBD2 | once | TRBV18 | 17 | TGTGCCAGCTCACCAAATCACCGCGGGGGGAACCAAGAGACCCAGTACTTC | CASSPNHRGGNQETQYF
TRBJ1-2 | . | medium-sized | TRBV29-1 | 18 | TGCAGCGTTGATGCCCAGGGAAGTTCGGTCCCACTGAACTATGGCTACACCTTC | CSVDAQGSSVPLNYGYTF
TRBJ1-4 | TRBD1 | . | TRBV29-1 | 16 | TGCAGCGTCGGGACAGGGCGTAGTTCCGTTACCGAAAAACTGTTTTTT | CSVGTGRSSVTEKLFF
TRBJ1-6 | TRBD1 | . | TRBV27 | 15 | TGTGCCAGCAGGACAGGGGCAAGCTATAATTCACCCCTCCACTTT | CASRTGASYNSPLHF
TRBJ2-7 | TRBD2 | . | TRBV12-3/TRBV12-4 | 15 | TGTGCCAGCACCCTAGCGGGGGGAGGGCCCTACGAGCAGTACTTC | CASTLAGGGPYEQYF
TRBJ1-2 | TRBD1 | . | TRBV6-5 | 13 | TGTGCCAGCAGTGGGACAGGGGGGTATGGCTACACCTTC | CASSGTGGYGYTF
TRBJ2-5 | . | few | TRBV6-5 | 15 | TGTGCCAGCAGATTCCCGGGACATGGGGAAGAGACCCAGTACTTC | CASRFPGHGEETQYF
TRBJ1-2 | . | few | TRBV12-3/TRBV12-4 | 13 | TGTGCCAGCAGGGGAGGGGGGAACTATGGCTACACCTTC | CASRGGGNYGYTF
TRBJ2-3 | . | . | TRBV6-5 | 15 | TGTGCCAGCAGTTACTGGGGGGGCACAACAGATACGCAGTATTTT | CASSYWGGTTDTQYF
TRBJ2-2 | TRBD1 | few | TRBV18 | 14 | TGTGCCAGTTGGACAGGGGCGAACACCGGGGAGCTGTTTTTT | CASWTGANTGELFF
TRBJ1-2 | TRBD1 | . | TRBV5-4 | 17 | TGTGCCAGCAGCTTGTTGGACAGGGGTGACCTTAACTATGGCTACACCTTC | CASSLLDRGDLNYGYTF
TRBJ1-4 | . | few | TRBV7-2 | 12 | TGTGCCAGCAGCTTTTACGGGGGCGGACTGTTTTTT | CASSFYGGGLFF
TRBJ2-5 | TRBD1 | few | TRBV19 | 17 | TGTGCCAGTAGTATAGGCTGGGGACAGGGTGAACAAGAGACCCAGTACTTC | CASSIGWGQGEQETQYF